What follows are 28 T cell receptor beta chains derived from one specimen sequenced in a study of control samples from healthy donors and cancer patients. TCRdb's copy holds only in-frame clones and misses some; the assay was immunoSEQ multiplex PCR. The sample holds around 190,000 clones. Input material: blood. These receptors were obtained from a young woman in good health.

The chain is built from TRBV14 and TRBJ1-6; D gene uncertain. Germline V gene data show CDR1 as SGHDN and CDR2 as FVKESK. V was trimmed by 5 bases and J by 6 bases, leaving 8 bases between them. The CDR3 runs 13 residues. This CDR3 is CASSLIVNSPLHF. CDR3 bases: TGTGCCAGCAGCTTGATAGTTAATTCACCCCTCCACTTT.

CDR3 protein: CASSNRRYGYTF. As DNA, the CDR3 is TGTGCCAGCAGTAACCGGCGGTATGGCTACACCTTC. This chain uses TRBV28 with TRBJ1-2; D call uncertain. In germline, CDR1 is MDHEN, CDR2 SYDVKM. V shed 5 bases and J shed 5 bases, with 9 bases lying between them. The CDR3 consists of 12 residues.

The gene calls are TRBV9 and TRBJ2-1, with D tentatively TRBD2 (5 bases). Germline V gene sequence: CDR1 SGDLS, CDR2 YYNGEE. This CDR3 is built from 14 residues. The V and J ends lost 1 base and 6 bases respectively, with 11 bases between them. CDR3 nucleotides: TGTGCCAGCAGCGTAACTAGGATGAGCAATGAGCAGTTCTTC. It yields the protein CASSVTRMSNEQFF. The complete variable domain, with remaining parts taken from reference TRBV9 and TRBJ2-1, reads DSGVTQTPKHLITATGQRVTLRCSPRSGDLSVYWYQQSLDQGLQFLIQYYNGEERAKGNILERFSAQQFPDLHSELNLSSLELGDSALYFCASSVTRMSNEQFFGPGTRLTVL.

The J gene is TRBJ1-1, the V gene TRBV10-2, with D maybe TRBD1 (6 bases). This CDR3 contains 13 residues. Trimming stripped 5 bases from V and 4 bases from J, with 11 bases between. Germline CDR1 and CDR2: WSHSY and SAAADI. CDR3 bases: TGCGCCAGCAGTCCGACAGGAAGCACTGAAGCTTTCTTT. The encoded protein is CASSPTGSTEAFF.

This chain uses TRBV7-9 with TRBJ2-6; D unresolved. This CDR3 has 14 amino acids. Germline V gives CDR1 SEHNR, CDR2 FQNEAQ (reference sequence). Trimming shortened V by 6 bases and J by 1 base, and 7 bases separated the two germline ends. The CDR3 coding sequence is TGTGCCAGCAGTTTTACATCTGGGGCCAACGTCCTGACTTTC. Translation: CASSFTSGANVLTF.

The rearrangement uses TRBV2 and TRBJ2-7; no clear D gene. Per the germline V gene, CDR1 is SNHLY and CDR2 is FYNNEI. Trimming pared 6 bases from V and 2 bases from J, leaving 14 bases between. The CDR3 is 14 residues long. The CDR3 here is CASRLGAGAYEQYF. Written as DNA, the CDR3 is TGTGCCAGCAGGCTGGGTGCAGGCGCCTACGAGCAGTACTTC.

This CDR3 is CASSVLSAARTYEQYF. DNA for the CDR3: TGCGCCAGCAGTGTACTCTCCGCGGCCAGGACCTACGAGCAGTACTTC. The chain combines TRBV10-1 with TRBJ2-7; no firm D call. This CDR3 is built from 16 residues. V was clipped by 4 bases and J by 2 bases, with 18 bases between them. Germline loops: CDR1 WNHNN, CDR2 SYGVQD (reference sequence).

V and J are TRBV13 and TRBJ1-1; possible D gene TRBD1, 5 bases. The CDR3 runs 12 residues. Trimming left V 5 bases short and J 4 bases short, with 8 bases between. Germline CDR1 PRHDT, CDR2 FYEKMQ (reference sequence). The CDR3 here is CASSVGGTEAFF. For the CDR3, the DNA is TGTGCCAGCAGCGTGGGGGGCACTGAAGCTTTCTTT.

Written as DNA, the CDR3 is TGCAGCGTTGGGGGCACGAACTACGAGCAGTACTTC. It translates to CSVGGTNYEQYF. This sequence joins TRBV29-1 and TRBJ2-7; a possible D gene is TRBD1 (5 bases). CDR3 size: 12 residues. CDR1 is SQVTM, CDR2 ANQGSEA, per germline. V shed 4 bases and J shed 3 bases, with 10 bases lying between them.

The J gene is TRBJ1-5, the V gene TRBV19; D is ambiguous. The CDR3 totals 14 residues. V lost 5 bases, J lost 0 bases, and 8 bases lay in between. Germline CDR1 reads LNHDA; CDR2 reads SQIVND (reference sequence). Written as DNA, the CDR3 is TGTGCCAGTAGTGGTACAGTTAGCAATCAGCCCCAGCATTTT. This encodes CASSGTVSNQPQHF.

The chain recombines TRBV6-7 with TRBJ1-3; D unresolved. TRBV6-7 is annotated as an ORF whose role is uncertain. Trimming took off 8 bases at V and 5 bases at J, with 7 bases between the two ends. The CDR3 runs to 11 residues. The CDR3 region is CASGGRNTIYF. The CDR3, as DNA: TGTGCCAGCGGCGGACGAAACACCATATATTTT.

The chain employs TRBV28 and TRBJ2-1; possibly TRBD1 for D (6 bases). Per the germline V gene, CDR1 is MDHEN and CDR2 is SYDVKM. CDR3 size: 17 residues. Trimming took off 5 bases at V and 13 bases at J, with 30 bases between the two ends. CDR3 residues: CASSPHTVRTERSSQFF. Written as DNA, the CDR3 is TGTGCCAGCAGTCCACACACCGTCCGGACAGAACGATCGAGTCAGTTCTTC.

The chain couples TRBV10-3 to TRBJ1-2; 7 nucleotides line up with TRBD1. The CDR3 is 14 residues long. From germline, CDR1 is ENHRY and CDR2 SYGVKD. Unmatched junction bases numbered 8, after V lost 6 bases and J lost 4 bases. CDR3 loop: CAISLQTGPYGYTF. CDR3 in DNA: TGTGCCATCAGCCTACAGACAGGGCCCTATGGCTACACCTTC.

This chain links TRBV6-4 with TRBJ2-1; tentatively, D is TRBD1 or TRBD2 (5 bases each). From germline, CDR1 is MRHNA and CDR2 SNTAGT. Trimming took off 3 bases at V and 3 bases at J, with 9 bases between the two ends. The length of the CDR3 is 14 residues. The CDR3 reads CASSEGPIYNEQFF. The CDR3 DNA sequence: TGTGCCAGCAGTGAGGGACCTATCTACAATGAGCAGTTCTTC.

CDR3 in DNA: TGTGCCAGCAGTTACTCGAAGCGCGGACTCTACAATGAGCAGTTCTTC. Encoded protein: CASSYSKRGLYNEQFF. The J gene is TRBJ2-1, the V gene TRBV6-6, with D maybe TRBD2 (5 bases). V gave up 0 bases and J gave up 3 bases, with 12 bases separating them. The germline V gene encodes CDR1 MNHNY and CDR2 SVGAGI (reference sequence). The CDR3 has 16 amino acids.

This chain links TRBV5-1 with TRBJ2-3; unclear D gene. The CDR3 runs to 13 residues. With 4 bases removed from V and 3 bases from J, the gap between germline ends came to 9 bases. Per the germline V gene, CDR1 is SGHRS and CDR2 is YFSETQ. CDR3 residues: CASSPGPTDTQYF. As DNA, the CDR3 is TGCGCCAGCAGCCCAGGCCCTACAGATACGCAGTATTTT.

The gene calls are TRBV27 and TRBJ2-7; TRBD1 matches at 7 bases. CDR1 is MNHEY, CDR2 SMNVEV, per germline (reference sequence). With V trimmed by 3 bases and J by 5 bases, 4 bases remained unmatched. The CDR3 loop spans 13 amino acids. In DNA, the CDR3 is TGTGCCAGCAGTTTTTACAGGGGTCACGAGCAGTACTTC. Residues: CASSFYRGHEQYF.

Written as DNA, the CDR3 is TGTGCCAGCTTCTCCCATACCACTCCGACAGGGACGAGCGAGCAGTACTTC. Translation gives CASFSHTTPTGTSEQYF. The rearrangement links TRBV18 to TRBJ2-7, with 7 bases identical to TRBD1. Per germline, CDR1 KGHSH and CDR2 LQKENI. The V gene end was trimmed by 7 bases and the J gene end by 6 bases; junction bases not matched to a gene: 21. The CDR3 runs to 17 residues.

This chain connects TRBV19 to TRBJ1-4, with D unclear. CDR3 length equals 14 residues. V lost 4 bases and J lost 3, with 9 bases in between. The germline V gene encodes CDR1 LNHDA and CDR2 SQIVND (reference sequence). The CDR3, as DNA: TGTGCCAGTAGTAGGAGAGTCTCTAATGAAAAACTGTTTTTT. It is translated as CASSRRVSNEKLFF.

The V gene is TRBV28, the J gene TRBJ1-1; a weak D match, TRBD1 (6 bases). CDR3 length: 14 residues. The germline V gene has CDR1 MDHEN and CDR2 SYDVKM. With 8 bases removed from V and 0 bases from J, the gap between germline ends came to 13 bases. The chain's CDR3 is CASRMAGVNTEAFF. CDR3 DNA sequence: TGTGCCAGCCGCATGGCAGGGGTGAACACTGAAGCTTTCTTT.

V is TRBV24-1 and J is TRBJ1-4, with D possibly being TRBD1 (5 bases). Trimming stripped 3 bases from V and 8 bases from J, with 15 bases between. The CDR3 loop spans 15 amino acids. Germline V gene data show CDR1 as KGHDR and CDR2 as SFDVKD. This CDR3 is CATSDPRGAGEKLFF. CDR3 bases: TGTGCCACCAGTGATCCCCGGGGCGCCGGGGAAAAACTGTTTTTT.

In nucleotides, the CDR3 is TGTGCCAGCAGCTCACAGGGTTGGAGGAACACTGAAGCTTTCTTT. Translated, it gives CASSSQGWRNTEAFF. V and J are TRBV13 and TRBJ1-1; possibly TRBD1 for D (6 bases). In germline, CDR1 is PRHDT, CDR2 FYEKMQ (reference sequence). The CDR3 loop spans 15 amino acids. Trimming took 4 bases from V and 1 from J, leaving 13 bases between them.

This chain joins TRBV11-2 and TRBJ2-7; D is ambiguous. V lost 6 bases, J lost 1 base, and 13 bases lay in between. The CDR3 totals 14 residues. Germline V CDR1 and CDR2: SGHAT, FQNNGV. The CDR3 protein is CASRSPGRSYEQYF. The DNA of the CDR3 is TGTGCCAGCAGGTCTCCGGGCCGATCCTACGAGCAGTACTTC. The full variable domain, in which reference TRBV11-2 and TRBJ2-7 provide the parts outside the CDR3, is EAGVAQSPRYKIIEKRQSVAFWCNPISGHATLYWYQQILGQGPKLLIQFQNNGVVDDSQLPKDRFSAERLKGVDSTLKIQPAKLEDSAVYLCASRSPGRSYEQYFGPGTRLTVT.

V gene TRBV5-1 combines with J gene TRBJ1-3; 7 bases line up with TRBD1. The CDR3 has 15 residues. Germline-derived CDR1 and CDR2 are SGHRS and YFSETQ. Trimming cost V 4 bases and J 0 bases; bases outside gene matches: 4. This chain's CDR3 is CASSLYRGSGNTIYF. DNA for the CDR3: TGCGCCAGCAGCCTCTACAGGGGCTCTGGAAACACCATATATTTT. The full variable domain, its missing parts supplied by reference TRBV5-1 and TRBJ1-3, is KAGVTQTPRYLIKTRGQQVTLSCSPISGHRSVSWYQQTPGQGLQFLFEYFSETQRNKGNFPGRFSGRQFSNSRSEMNVSTLELGDSALYLCASSLYRGSGNTIYFGEGSWLTVV.

The rearrangement uses TRBV5-3 and TRBJ2-3; D call uncertain. TRBV5-3 is marked as an open reading frame, function uncertain. The CDR3 is 16 residues long. V gave up 2 bases and J gave up 0 bases, with 13 bases separating them. The CDR3 spells CARSLSPGFSTDTQYF. The CDR3, as DNA: TGTGCCAGAAGCTTATCGCCGGGTTTTAGCACAGATACGCAGTATTTT.

This CDR3 is CASSGGEETQYF. The CDR3 nucleotides read TGTGCCAGCAGCGGTGGCGAGGAGACCCAGTACTTC. This chain connects TRBV5-4 to TRBJ2-5; D uncertain. The CDR3 spans 12 residues. CDR1 SGHNT and CDR2 YYREEE come from the germline V gene (reference sequence). Between the trimmed V and J ends, which lost 4 bases and 5 bases, there was a span of 9 bases. Supplemented by reference TRBV5-4 and TRBJ2-5, the full variable domain reads ETGVTQSPTHLIKTRGQQVTLRCSSQSGHNTVSWYQQALGQGPQFIFQYYREEENGRGNFPPRFSGLQFPNYSSELNVNALELDDSALYLCASSGGEETQYFGPGTRLLVL.

The rearrangement uses TRBV4-1 and TRBJ1-5; tentative D call: TRBD1 (6 bases). The CDR3 is 17 residues long. The V gene's germline CDR1 is MGHRA and CDR2 YSYEKL. Between the trimmed V and J ends, which lost 1 base and 7 bases, there was a span of 20 bases. CDR3 nucleotides: TGCGCCAGCAGCCAAGTAGTCCCCAGGGGCGCGGGGCAGCCCCAGCATTTT. Its protein product is CASSQVVPRGAGQPQHF.

The chain uses TRBV19 and TRBJ1-6; D is unresolved. V was shortened by 6 bases and J by 3 bases, with 6 bases between the two germline ends. The CDR3 spans 13 residues. From germline, CDR1 is LNHDA and CDR2 SQIVND (reference sequence). DNA of the CDR3: TGTGCCAGTAGGGACGGCTATAATTCACCCCTCCACTTT. Protein: CASRDGYNSPLHF.